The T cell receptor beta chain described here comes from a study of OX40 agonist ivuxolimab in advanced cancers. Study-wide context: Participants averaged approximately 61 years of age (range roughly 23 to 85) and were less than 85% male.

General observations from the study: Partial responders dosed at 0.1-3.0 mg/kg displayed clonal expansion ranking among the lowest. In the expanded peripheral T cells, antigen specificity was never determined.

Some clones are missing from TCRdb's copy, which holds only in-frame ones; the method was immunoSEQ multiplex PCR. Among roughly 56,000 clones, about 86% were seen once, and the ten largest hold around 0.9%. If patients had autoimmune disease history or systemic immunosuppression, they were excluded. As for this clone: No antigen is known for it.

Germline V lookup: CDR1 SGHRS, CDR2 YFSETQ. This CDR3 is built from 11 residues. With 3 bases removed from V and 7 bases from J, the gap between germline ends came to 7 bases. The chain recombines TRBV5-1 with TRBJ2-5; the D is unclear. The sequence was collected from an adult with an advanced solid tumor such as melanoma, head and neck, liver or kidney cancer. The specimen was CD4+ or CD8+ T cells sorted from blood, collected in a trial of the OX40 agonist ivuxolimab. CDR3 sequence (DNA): TGCGCCAGCAGCTCGGAAGGGACCCAGTACTTC. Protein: CASSSEGTQYF. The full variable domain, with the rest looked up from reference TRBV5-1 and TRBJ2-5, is KAGVTQTPRYLIKTRGQQVTLSCSPISGHRSVSWYQQTPGQGLQFLFEYFSETQRNKGNFPGRFSGRQFSNSRSEMNVSTLELGDSALYLCASSSEGTQYFGPGTRLLVL.